These 17 T cell receptor beta chains came from one sample sequenced in a study of identical twins. Each CDR3 protein is one row after TCRdb ran MiXCR on the 5' RACE reads. This table holds 510,000 or so distinct CDR3 sequences, approximately 16% found once. This sample also appeared in a second study, on yellow fever vaccine responses in identical twins.

Sample: CD4+ T cells sorted from blood. The receptors shown here come from a woman between 18 and 29 years old in good health.

This chain connects TRBV10-3 to TRBJ2-2, with D tentatively TRBD2 (6 bases). Germline V CDR1 and CDR2: ENHRY, SYGVKD. V lost 3 bases to trimming and J lost 1 base, with 12 bases between them. There are 16 residues in the CDR3. The CDR3 DNA reads TGTGCCATCAGTGACGCCCGGGGGAAGAACACCGGGGAGCTGTTTTTT. Residues: CAISDARGKNTGELFF.

This clonotype appeared a few times. V and J are TRBV7-9 and TRBJ2-1, with D unclear. Germline V gene data show CDR1 as SEHNR and CDR2 as FQNEAQ (reference sequence). V was cut by 1 base and J by 9 bases, with 4 bases left in between. The CDR3 is made up of 11 amino acids. The DNA of the CDR3 is TGTGCCAGCAGCTTAGTTTTTGAGCAGTTCTTC. Its translation: CASSLVFEQFF.

The chain combines TRBV15 with TRBJ1-5, with a weak D call TRBD1 (6 bases). Per the germline V gene, CDR1 is LNHNV and CDR2 is YYDKDF (reference sequence). V was shortened by 0 bases and J by 3 bases, with 15 bases between the two germline ends. This CDR3 region has 17 residues. The CDR3 loop is CATSRDKGDPLNQPQHF. CDR3 nucleotides: TGTGCCACCAGCAGAGATAAGGGGGACCCCCTCAATCAGCCCCAGCATTTT.

This clonotype was recorded a few times. This chain links TRBV3-1 with TRBJ2-4; TRBD2 agrees at 8 bases. The CDR3 has 13 amino acids. The ends lost 6 bases at V and 15 bases at J; junction bases unmatched: 13. Germline CDR1 LGHDT, CDR2 YNNKEL (reference sequence). The DNA of the CDR3 is TGTGCCAGCAGTTATACCGGGACTAGGAATTTGTACTTC. It encodes CASSYTGTRNLYF.

The chain is built from TRBV6-5 and TRBJ2-7, with D uncertain. V lost 10 bases and J 3 bases, leaving 10 bases between the germline ends. Germline V CDR1 and CDR2: MNHEY, SVGAGI. This CDR3 contains 11 residues. CDR3 in DNA: TGTGCCACCACAGTAGGCTACGAGCAGTACTTC. It is translated as CATTVGYEQYF.

This chain connects TRBV5-1 to TRBJ2-6, with D perhaps matching TRBD2 (7 bases). This CDR3 is built from 16 residues. V shed 4 bases and J shed 0 bases, with 11 bases lying between them. CDR1 and CDR2 from the germline V gene are SGHRS and YFSETQ. CDR3 region: CASSLGGGSGANVLTF. Here the CDR3 DNA reads TGCGCCAGCAGCCTGGGAGGGGGCTCTGGGGCCAACGTCCTGACTTTC.

This chain joins TRBV12-3 or TRBV12-4 and TRBJ2-2, with 7 bases matching TRBD1. J lost 6 bases, V lost 7 bases, and 8 bases had no gene match. The CDR3 sequence is 14 residues long. CDR3 residues: CASTQTGAAGELFF. The CDR3 DNA reads as TGTGCCAGCACTCAAACAGGGGCGGCCGGGGAGCTGTTTTTT.

Notes on this clonotype: A read error may account for a junction end that differs from germline. This chain uses TRBV5-1 with TRBJ2-1, with D tentatively TRBD1 or TRBD2 (10 bases each). Germline V gene sequence: CDR1 SGHRS, CDR2 YFSETQ. The CDR3 sequence is 19 residues long. CDR3 residues: CASSFRDRGLAGDYDEQFF. The CDR3 nucleotides are TGCGCCAGCAGCTTTCGAGACAGGGGGCTAGCGGGAGACTACGATGAGCAGTTCTTC.

This clonotype showed up just a few times. The rearrangement joins TRBV7-9 to TRBJ2-5; D call uncertain. The CDR3 extends over 14 amino acids. V lost 2 bases and J lost 2, with 9 bases in between. Germline loops: CDR1 SEHNR, CDR2 FQNEAQ (reference sequence). For the CDR3, the DNA is TGTGCCAGCAGCTTATCTCCAGAGCAAGAGACCCAGTACTTC. Amino acid sequence: CASSLSPEQETQYF.

This chain uses TRBV18 with TRBJ2-1; D is unclear. Trimming stripped 2 bases from V and 8 bases from J, with 13 bases between. This CDR3 is 14 amino acids long. Looked up from germline, CDR1 is KGHSH and CDR2 is LQKENI. The DNA for the CDR3 is TGTGCCAGCTCACCATTTTCTGGGGTCTATGAGCAGTTCTTC. Translation: CASSPFSGVYEQFF.

This clonotype was detected only a few times. The rearrangement joins TRBV10-3 to TRBJ2-3, with D possibly being TRBD2 (7 bases). Germline V gene sequence: CDR1 ENHRY, CDR2 SYGVKD. The CDR3 covers 14 residues. Trimming cost V 4 bases and J 2 bases, with 10 bases left between them. CDR3 nucleotides: TGTGCCATCAGTGGAGGGGGGGTCACAGATACGCAGTATTTT. Translation gives CAISGGGVTDTQYF.

In this sample, this clonotype turned up a few times. The rearrangement uses TRBV28 and TRBJ1-2; 8 nucleotides agree with TRBD1. This CDR3 comprises 14 residues. Trimming removed 3 bases from V and 7 bases from J; junction bases left unmatched: 7. Germline V gives CDR1 MDHEN, CDR2 SYDVKM. The CDR3 loop is CASSFTGGLGGYTF. For the CDR3, the DNA is TGTGCCAGCAGTTTTACAGGGGGTTTAGGTGGCTACACCTTC.

The chain is built from TRBV7-8 and TRBJ2-1, with D possibly being TRBD1 (6 bases). CDR1 and CDR2 from the germline V gene are SGHVS and FQNEAQ. This CDR3 spans 15 amino acids. The germline V and J ends were trimmed by 5 bases and 3 bases, with 14 bases remaining between them. This CDR3 is CASSNGQRLYNEQFF. For the CDR3, the DNA is TGTGCCAGCAGCAACGGACAGAGACTCTACAATGAGCAGTTCTTC.

Many counts were recorded for this clonotype. The gene calls are TRBV9 and TRBJ2-7; 7 positions match TRBD1. After removal of 6 bases from V and 6 bases from J, the junction contained 6 bases not matched to a gene. Germline CDR1 and CDR2: SGDLS and YYNGEE. The CDR3 is 12 residues long. CDR3 residues: CASTNPGGEQYF. The CDR3 region has the DNA TGTGCCAGCACCAACCCAGGGGGCGAGCAGTACTTC.

The chain carries TRBV14 and TRBJ2-3; 7 positions match TRBD1. CDR3 length equals 17 residues. CDR1 SGHDN and CDR2 FVKESK come from the germline V gene. The J segment lost 4 bases and the V segment lost 3 bases, leaving 13 bases of the junction unmatched. In DNA, the CDR3 is TGTGCCAGCAGCCAGGCCCGGGACAGTATTTTCCCAGATACGCAGTATTTT. Amino acids: CASSQARDSIFPDTQYF. The full variable domain, completed using reference TRBV14 and TRBJ2-3, is EAGVTQFPSHSVIEKGQTVTLRCDPISGHDNLYWYRRVMGKEIKFLLHFVKESKQDESGMPNNRFLAERTGGTYSTLKVQPAELEDSGVYFCASSQARDSIFPDTQYFGPGTRLTVL.

This clonotype was picked up a small number of times. This sequence joins TRBV11-3 and TRBJ2-7; tentatively, D is TRBD2 (6 bases). Per the germline V gene, CDR1 is SGHNT and CDR2 is YENEEA. This CDR3 comprises 17 residues. V shed 1 base and J shed 1 base, with 17 bases lying between them. This CDR3 is CASSLAAGQTGSYEQYF. The CDR3 nucleotides read TGTGCCAGCAGCTTAGCAGCGGGCCAGACTGGATCCTACGAGCAGTACTTC. The variable domain in full, completed from reference TRBV11-3 and TRBJ2-7, reads EAGVVQSPRYKIIEKKQPVAFWCNPISGHNTLYWYLQNLGQGPELLIRYENEEAVDDSQLPKDRFSAERLKGVDSTLKIQPAELGDSAVYLCASSLAAGQTGSYEQYFGPGTRLTVT.

The CDR3, as DNA: TGTGCCCCCCGAGCCGGACTAGCCTACGAGCAGTACTTC. Protein product: CAPRAGLAYEQYF. The V call is TRBV19, the J call TRBJ2-7; 7 nucleotides line up with TRBD2. Germline V gene sequence: CDR1 LNHDA, CDR2 SQIVND (reference sequence). J was trimmed by 2 bases and V by 11 bases; bases with no gene match: 9. CDR3 length equals 13 residues.